Following are 26 T cell receptor beta chains from one sample sequenced in a study of T cell repertoires in cytomegalovirus infection. TCRdb analysed the reads with MiXCR anew, one entry per CDR3 protein. The sample has about 490,000 distinct CDR3 sequences, about 15% seen once. The specimen was CD8+ T cells from PBMCs. The receptors come from a human donor in good health (CMV status not recorded). Some clones in this sample may be carry-over from other donors' samples.

As for this clonotype: Mismatch with germline at one junction end may stem from a read error. V gene TRBV15 combines with J gene TRBJ2-1; D gene ambiguous. This CDR3 contains 15 residues. The germline CDR1 and CDR2 sequences are LNHNV and YYDKDF (reference sequence). The CDR3 DNA follows: TGCGCCACCACCCTAGTCATCGACGCCTACAATGAGCAGTTCTTC. Protein sequence: CATTLVIDAYNEQFF.

This clonotype appeared a few times. The J gene is TRBJ2-1, the V gene TRBV20-1, with 12 nucleotides matching TRBD2. This CDR3 region has 16 residues. V lost 3 bases and J lost 5; bases outside the gene matches: 8. Per the germline V gene, CDR1 is DFQATT and CDR2 is SNEGSKA (reference sequence). The CDR3 DNA follows: TGCAGTGCTAGGACCCGGACTAGCGGGACTGACAATGAGCAGTTCTTC. This encodes CSARTRTSGTDNEQFF.

This clonotype has ten or more counts. CDR3 sequence (DNA): TGTGCCAGTGAAACAGGGGACGGCAATCAGCCCCAGCATTTT. This gives the protein CASETGDGNQPQHF. The chain joins TRBV2 to TRBJ1-5, with 7 bases matching TRBD1. Germline CDR1 and CDR2: SNHLY and FYNNEI. There are 14 residues in the CDR3. With 9 bases clipped from V and 2 bases from J, the junction kept 7 bases outside the gene matches.

This clonotype was counted a few times. V is TRBV6-1 and J is TRBJ2-1; D is unresolved. From germline, CDR1 is MNHNS and CDR2 SASEGT. V was cut by 5 bases and J by 10 bases, with 9 bases left in between. The CDR3 extends over 11 amino acids. CDR3 region: CASSFDPEQFF. In DNA form, the CDR3 reads TGTGCCAGCAGTTTCGATCCCGAGCAGTTCTTC.

The gene calls are TRBV11-3 and TRBJ2-1; TRBD1 matches at 8 bases. The CDR3 has 15 residues. Germline V CDR1 and CDR2: SGHNT, YENEEA. V shed 5 bases and J 5 bases; nucleotides not matched to a gene: 8. As DNA, the CDR3 is TGTGCCAGCAGCCCAGGGGGCCAGACAAACAATGAGCAGTTCTTC. Translated, it gives CASSPGGQTNNEQFF.

The chain carries TRBV20-1 and TRBJ2-1; 13 nucleotides agree with TRBD2. The trim removed 0 bases at V and 3 bases at J, leaving 8 bases unmatched. The CDR3 has 18 amino acids. CDR1 and CDR2 from the germline V gene are DFQATT and SNEGSKA (reference sequence). CDR3 amino acids: CSARDFRGLAGDYNEQFF. Written as DNA, the CDR3 is TGCAGTGCTAGAGACTTTCGCGGACTAGCGGGAGACTACAATGAGCAGTTCTTC.

Comment on this clonotype: One junction end disagrees with the germline gene, perhaps due to a read error. V usage is TRBV24-1 and J usage is TRBJ1-1, with TRBD1 matching 11 bases. Germline assignment: CDR1 KGHDR and CDR2 SFDVKD. The CDR3 is made up of 16 amino acids. The CDR3 DNA is TGTGCCACCAGGCCGGGACAGGGGGTCAAGAGCACTGAAGCTTTATTT. Its protein is CATRPGQGVKSTEALF.

This clonotype was detected only a few times. The chain employs TRBV9 and TRBJ1-1; 11 bases fit TRBD1. This CDR3 has 19 amino acids. Germline values: CDR1 SGDLS, CDR2 YYNGEE. The V gene end was trimmed by 0 bases and the J gene end by 0 bases; junction bases not matched to a gene: 10. The CDR3 DNA reads as TGTGCCAGCAGCGTAGCCGGCTTCCGGGACAGGGGGATGAACACTGAAGCTTTCTTT. Its translation: CASSVAGFRDRGMNTEAFF.

In this sample, this clonotype turned up many times. The genes are TRBV2 and TRBJ2-3, with TRBD2 identical over 8 bases. The V gene's germline CDR1 is SNHLY and CDR2 FYNNEI. CDR3 size: 14 residues. The junction had 11 bases not matched to a gene; V was cut back by 10 bases and J by 5 bases. The DNA of the CDR3 is TGTGCCACCCCGCTGGGACTAGGGGAAGATACGCAGTATTTT. It specifies CATPLGLGEDTQYF. Based on the CDR3 plus reference TRBV2 and TRBJ2-3, the full variable domain is EPEVTQTPSHQVTQMGQEVILRCVPISNHLYFYWYRQILGQKVEFLVSFYNNEISEKSEIFDDQFSVERPDGSNFTLKIRSTKLEDSAMYFCATPLGLGEDTQYFGPGTRLTVL.

The chain recombines TRBV27 with TRBJ2-7; D unresolved. Germline-derived CDR1 and CDR2 are MNHEY and SMNVEV (reference sequence). This CDR3 is built from 16 residues. Trimming took off 3 bases at V and 4 bases at J, with 19 bases between the two ends. CDR3 coding DNA: TGTGCCAGCAGTTTGTCCGGAGTGAGTGTTGGATACGAGCAGTACTTC. Translated: CASSLSGVSVGYEQYF.

The table lists this clonotype with many counts. The chain links TRBV7-2 to TRBJ2-1; 9 nucleotides align to TRBD2. V was clipped by 2 bases and J by 6 bases; unmatched bases: 5. The CDR3 loop spans 15 amino acids. The germline CDR1 and CDR2 sequences are SGHTA and FQGNSA. CDR3 in DNA: TGTGCCAGCAGCTTAAAGGCGGGGGGGGTCAATGAGCAGTTCTTC. It yields the protein CASSLKAGGVNEQFF.

V and J are TRBV6-5 and TRBJ1-2, with 8 bases fitting TRBD1. Germline V gene sequence: CDR1 MNHEY, CDR2 SVGAGI. The J segment lost 2 bases and the V segment lost 6 bases, leaving 5 bases of the junction unmatched. The CDR3 loop spans 14 amino acids. As DNA, the CDR3 is TGTGCCAGCAGACGGACAGGGATAAACTATGGCTACACCTTC. Its translation: CASRRTGINYGYTF.

The V call is TRBV11-3, the J call TRBJ2-1, with TRBD1 identical over 10 bases. CDR1 and CDR2 from the germline V gene are SGHNT and YENEEA. The CDR3 contains 14 residues. The ends lost 6 bases at V and 7 bases at J; junction bases unmatched: 6. The CDR3 region is CASSPGTGENEQFF. CDR3 nucleotides: TGTGCCAGCAGTCCCGGGACAGGGGAGAATGAGCAGTTCTTC.

The chain combines TRBV19 with TRBJ1-2; TRBD1 aligns across 7 bases. CDR1 and CDR2 from the germline V gene are LNHDA and SQIVND (reference sequence). The CDR3 has 18 amino acids. Trimming at V came to 6 bases and at J to 6 bases, leaving 22 bases not matched to a gene. CDR3 sequence: CASSHGPPNRRGGDGYTF. In nucleotides, the CDR3 is TGTGCCAGTAGCCATGGCCCACCCAACCGAAGAGGGGGCGATGGCTACACCTTC.

This clonotype came up many times. The CDR3 nucleotides read TGTGCCTCGGGACTAGTGGTTGAGCAGTTCTTC. Translating it yields CASGLVVEQFF. This sequence joins TRBV19 and TRBJ2-1, with TRBD2 identical over 8 bases. Per the germline V gene, CDR1 is LNHDA and CDR2 is SQIVND (reference sequence). The CDR3 consists of 11 residues. J gave up 9 bases and V 11 bases, and 6 bases lay outside the gene matches.

V and J are TRBV6-5 and TRBJ2-5; 8 nucleotides agree with TRBD2. Trimming removed 6 bases from V and 5 bases from J; junction bases left unmatched: 8. The CDR3 contains 14 residues. Germline assignment: CDR1 MNHEY and CDR2 SVGAGI. CDR3 amino acids: CASRAGLGRETQYF. For the CDR3, the DNA is TGTGCCAGCAGGGCGGGACTAGGAAGGGAGACCCAGTACTTC.

This clonotype was counted many times. This rearrangement joins TRBV6-1 to TRBJ2-5; tentatively, D is TRBD2 (5 bases). CDR3 length equals 15 residues. Trimming took 4 bases from V and 5 from J, leaving 17 bases between them. CDR1 MNHNS and CDR2 SASEGT come from the germline V gene. CDR3 bases: TGTGCCAGCAGTGCGATGGATAGAGGGTTGGAGACCCAGTACTTC. It is translated as CASSAMDRGLETQYF.

This clonotype was observed at least ten times. V usage is TRBV4-1 and J usage is TRBJ2-1; the match to TRBD2 covers 8 bases. CDR1 is MGHRA and CDR2 is YSYEKL in the germline V gene. The V gene end was trimmed by 3 bases and the J gene end by 5 bases; junction bases not matched to a gene: 6. The CDR3 is made up of 15 amino acids. CDR3 residues: CASSQTSAWDNEQFF. In DNA, the CDR3 is TGCGCCAGCAGCCAGACTAGCGCCTGGGACAATGAGCAGTTCTTC.

Many counts were recorded for this clonotype. This chain connects TRBV7-8 to TRBJ2-7; either TRBD1 or TRBD2 may fit D (5 bases each). Germline V lookup: CDR1 SGHVS, CDR2 FQNEAQ. The CDR3 contains 13 residues. V was clipped by 1 base and J by 6 bases, with 10 bases between them. CDR3 loop: CASSLVQAGEQYF. Written as DNA, the CDR3 is TGTGCCAGCAGCTTAGTACAGGCGGGCGAGCAGTACTTC.

This clonotype has a handful of counts. The V gene is TRBV5-1, the J gene TRBJ1-1; a possible D gene is TRBD1 (6 bases). From germline, CDR1 is SGHRS and CDR2 YFSETQ. The CDR3 has 13 residues. The ends were cut back, 4 bases at V and 1 base at J, with 8 bases in the middle. The CDR3 loop reads CASSKDRNTEAFF. The DNA for the CDR3 is TGCGCCAGCAGCAAGGACAGGAACACTGAAGCTTTCTTT.

The chain links TRBV27 to TRBJ2-1; D remains unclear. V lost 3 bases to trimming and J lost 0 bases, with 12 bases between them. Germline CDR1 and CDR2: MNHEY and SMNVEV (reference sequence). This CDR3 has 16 amino acids. CDR3 protein: CASSLDKLGSYNEQFF. The CDR3 region has the DNA TGTGCCAGCAGTTTGGATAAGCTGGGCTCCTACAATGAGCAGTTCTTC.

This clonotype was recorded a few times. The chain couples TRBV9 to TRBJ2-1; tentatively, D is TRBD1 or TRBD2 (5 bases each). This CDR3 region has 13 residues. V shed 4 bases and J shed 7 bases, with 12 bases lying between them. Germline-derived CDR1 and CDR2 are SGDLS and YYNGEE. CDR3 coding DNA: TGTGCCAGCAGCACGGGGACCCCTAATGAGCAGTTCTTC. Translating gives CASSTGTPNEQFF.

This clonotype appeared many times. The gene calls are TRBV11-2 and TRBJ2-3; 11 nucleotides match TRBD2. Per the germline V gene, CDR1 is SGHAT and CDR2 is FQNNGV. Trimming removed 6 bases from V and 3 bases from J; junction bases left unmatched: 8. The CDR3 is 16 amino acids. The DNA for the CDR3 is TGTGCCAGCAGTCTCCCTAGCGGGGGGATAACAGATACGCAGTATTTT. Residues: CASSLPSGGITDTQYF.

This clonotype occurred many times. This chain connects TRBV7-2 to TRBJ1-2, with 7 bases matching TRBD1. CDR1 is SGHTA and CDR2 is FQGNSA in the germline V gene. The CDR3 is made up of 16 amino acids. Losses at the gene ends were 5 bases for V and 5 bases for J; bases not matched to a gene: 14. As DNA, the CDR3 is TGTGCCAGCAGCACCAACGACAGGGCTAGGGCTTATGGCTACACCTTC. Translating gives CASSTNDRARAYGYTF.

There are many counts of this clonotype. The chain links TRBV7-3 to TRBJ1-2; D is uncertain. Germline-derived CDR1 and CDR2 are SGHTA and FQGTGA. The CDR3 has 14 residues. The V and J ends lost 7 bases and 4 bases respectively, with 16 bases between them. The DNA for the CDR3 is TGTGCCAGCAATCATGGAGGGAGTGCCTATGGCTACACCTTC. It is translated as CASNHGGSAYGYTF.

The chain couples TRBV24-1 to TRBJ2-7; D perhaps matches TRBD1 (5 bases). The germline V gene has CDR1 KGHDR and CDR2 SFDVKD. Deletions cut 5 bases from V and 6 bases from J, with 19 bases between. This CDR3 comprises 15 residues. The CDR3 spells CATSAPKQGHREQYF. Here the CDR3 DNA reads TGTGCCACCAGTGCCCCAAAGCAGGGCCACCGCGAGCAGTACTTC.